The 14 T cell receptor beta chains presented below share a single source sample, sequenced in a study of vaccination and CD4 T cells after COVID-19. No antigen has been assigned to these receptors. Specified time point: late sampling 161 to 241 days after vaccination in a few convalescent patients. Treatment noted: roughly 11-day PBMC culture with coronavirus spike peptide pools or control peptides (ViraFEST assay). Oncomine TCR Beta short-read sequencing was applied to DNA from cultured CD4+ T cells. Each CDR3 protein gets one entry after TCRdb re-called the PCR reads with MiXCR. The sample records roughly 20,000 distinct CDR3 sequences, 46% being singletons. The sequencing used CD4+ T cells from blood, cultured in vitro, collected about 7 months after SARS-CoV-2 vaccination. The receptors derive from a human donor who had recovered from COVID-19.

The V gene is TRBV20-1, the J gene TRBJ2-1; 8 bases agree with TRBD2. With V trimmed by 4 bases and J by 0 bases, 2 bases remained unmatched. The CDR3 covers 14 residues. Germline loops: CDR1 DFQATT, CDR2 SNEGSKA (reference sequence). The CDR3 is CSATGGPSYNEQFF. The CDR3 DNA follows: TGCAGTGCTACGGGGGGGCCCTCCTACAATGAGCAGTTCTTC.

V usage is TRBV7-2 and J usage is TRBJ1-1, with D maybe TRBD1 (5 bases). Germline CDR1 and CDR2: SGHTA and FQGNSA. CDR3 length: 15 residues. V was shortened by 6 bases and J by 0 bases, with 14 bases between the two germline ends. The CDR3 DNA reads TGTGCCAGCAGGGGGGGATGGCAAATGAACACTGAAGCTTTCTTT. This encodes CASRGGWQMNTEAFF.

The chain employs TRBV11-3 and TRBJ1-2; 7 bases agree with TRBD1. V was clipped by 4 bases and J by 4 bases; unmatched bases: 3. CDR1 is SGHNT and CDR2 is YENEEA in the germline V gene. The CDR3 consists of 13 residues. The CDR3 DNA reads TGTGCCAGCAGCTCGGACAGGACCTATGGCTACACCTTC. Encoded protein: CASSSDRTYGYTF. Full variable domain (remainder filled in from reference TRBV11-3 and TRBJ1-2): EAGVVQSPRYKIIEKKQPVAFWCNPISGHNTLYWYLQNLGQGPELLIRYENEEAVDDSQLPKDRFSAERLKGVDSTLKIQPAELGDSAVYLCASSSDRTYGYTFGSGTRLTVV.

The chain recombines TRBV24-1 with TRBJ2-7; 11 nucleotides line up with TRBD2. Germline V lookup: CDR1 KGHDR, CDR2 SFDVKD. The CDR3 runs to 15 residues. V was pared by 4 bases and J by 2 bases, with 3 bases of the junction left unmatched. The CDR3 DNA sequence: TGTGCCACCAGTGACACTAGCGGGAGTCCCTACGAGCAGTACTTC. This gives the protein CATSDTSGSPYEQYF.

V is TRBV6-1 and J is TRBJ2-5; 8 bases line up with TRBD1. The CDR3 runs to 14 residues. The junction had 12 bases not matched to a gene; V was cut back by 6 bases and J by 9 bases. Germline V gene data show CDR1 as MNHNS and CDR2 as SASEGT. The CDR3 sequence: CASRAPTGAGSQYF. The CDR3 DNA reads as TGTGCCAGCAGAGCCCCGACAGGGGCTGGGTCCCAGTACTTC.

This clonotype has only a few counts. The chain couples TRBV19 to TRBJ2-5, with D possibly being TRBD1 or TRBD2 (5 bases each). The CDR3 is made up of 13 amino acids. In germline, CDR1 is LNHDA, CDR2 SQIVND (reference sequence). The CDR3 here is CATSRLGEETQYF. CDR3 in DNA: TGTGCAACTAGTAGGTTGGGGGAGGAGACCCAGTACTTC.

The chain joins TRBV19 to TRBJ2-7; D is possibly TRBD2 (6 bases). Trimming stripped 4 bases from V and 6 bases from J, with 19 bases between. Germline CDR1 LNHDA, CDR2 SQIVND (reference sequence). The CDR3 runs to 15 residues. DNA of the CDR3: TGTGCCAGTAGTAAGCTCGTCGGGAGTGTTAGCGAGCAGTACTTC. It yields the protein CASSKLVGSVSEQYF. Combining the CDR3 with reference TRBV19 and TRBJ2-7 gives the whole variable domain DGGITQSPKYLFRKEGQNVTLSCEQNLNHDAMYWYRQDPGQGLRLIYYSQIVNDFQKGDIAEGYSVSREKKESFPLTVTSAQKNPTAFYLCASSKLVGSVSEQYFGPGTRLTVT.

This clonotype occurred once. The chain joins TRBV20-1 to TRBJ2-5; D may be TRBD1 (6 bases). The ends were cut back, 0 bases at V and 5 bases at J, with 10 bases in the middle. From germline, CDR1 is DFQATT and CDR2 SNEGSKA (reference sequence). The length of the CDR3 is 13 residues. The CDR3 region is CSARETGTETQYF. The CDR3 DNA follows: TGCAGTGCTAGAGAAACAGGGACGGAGACCCAGTACTTC.

This clonotype is medium-sized by share. The V call is TRBV11-2, the J call TRBJ2-5; D is undetermined. The CDR3 spans 13 residues. The ends were cut back, 3 bases at V and 2 bases at J, with 7 bases in the middle. Germline-derived CDR1 and CDR2 are SGHAT and FQNNGV. The CDR3 protein is CASSFSPQETQYF. As DNA, the CDR3 is TGTGCCAGCAGCTTTAGCCCTCAAGAGACCCAGTACTTC.

This clonotype was counted a few times. The chain carries TRBV27 and TRBJ1-5; no clear D gene. Germline V lookup: CDR1 MNHEY, CDR2 SMNVEV (reference sequence). The ends were cut back, 4 bases at V and 6 bases at J, with 16 bases in the middle. The CDR3 spans 15 residues. CDR3 residues: CASSSLTGSGQPQHF. DNA for the CDR3: TGTGCCAGCAGTTCCCTCACCGGTTCGGGTCAGCCCCAGCATTTT.

J is TRBJ2-1 and V is TRBV18, with D possibly being TRBD2 (5 bases). The CDR3 covers 14 residues. The germline CDR1 and CDR2 sequences are KGHSH and LQKENI. Trimming took 2 bases from V and 6 from J, leaving 11 bases between them. The CDR3 region is CASSPFGELNEQFF. CDR3 bases: TGTGCCAGCTCACCATTTGGGGAGCTCAATGAGCAGTTCTTC.

This chain joins TRBV12-3 or TRBV12-4 and TRBJ2-1; D may be TRBD2 (5 bases). The CDR3 is 11 amino acids. Trimming shortened V by 8 bases and J by 7 bases, and 9 bases separated the two germline ends. The CDR3 DNA reads TGTGCCAGCCGAGGAGGTAATGAGCAGTTCTTC. This codes for CASRGGNEQFF.

This sequence joins TRBV7-9 and TRBJ2-3; D unresolved. Germline CDR1 and CDR2: SEHNR and FQNEAQ (reference sequence). The CDR3 loop spans 13 amino acids. The V end lost 7 bases, the J end lost 1 base, and 9 bases lay between the germline ends. The CDR3 spells CASTLPGTDTQYF. The CDR3 DNA follows: TGTGCCAGCACCCTCCCGGGCACAGATACGCAGTATTTT.

The chain joins TRBV7-8 to TRBJ1-6; 9 bases align to TRBD1. This CDR3 comprises 16 residues. Trimming at V came to 6 bases and at J to 3 bases, leaving 6 bases not matched to a gene. The V gene's germline CDR1 is SGHVS and CDR2 FQNEAQ. The DNA for the CDR3 is TGTGCCAGCAGGCAAACGACAGGGGGCTATAATTCACCCCTCCACTTT. Translated: CASRQTTGGYNSPLHF.